Following are 5 T cell receptor beta chains from one sample sequenced in a study of shared clonotypes between healthy human individuals. Sequencing was performed with immunoSEQ multiplex PCR; in TCRdb, only in-frame clones are kept and a portion is missing. The top ten hold approximately 1.8% of the sample, which has about 670,000 clones, around 72% seen once. The sequencing input was memory CD4+ T cells sorted from blood. The subset is: CD45RA-negative fraction. The receptors originated from a woman in her thirties in good health.

The V and J genes are TRBV6-5 and TRBJ1-1; D unclear. This CDR3 has 14 amino acids. V lost 2 bases and J lost 1, with 8 bases in between. In germline, CDR1 is MNHEY, CDR2 SVGAGI. CDR3 bases: TGTGCCAGCAGTTACAGGGCCCGGAACACTGAAGCTTTCTTT. Protein product: CASSYRARNTEAFF.

The J gene is TRBJ1-2, the V gene TRBV5-6; a weak D match, TRBD1 (5 bases). Germline V gives CDR1 SGHDT, CDR2 YYEEEE. This CDR3 has 14 amino acids. V gave up 4 bases and J gave up 2 bases, with 12 bases separating them. The CDR3 loop is CASSARDGNYGYTF. DNA for the CDR3: TGTGCCAGCAGCGCCCGGGACGGGAACTATGGCTACACCTTC.

The chain recombines TRBV4-1 with TRBJ2-5; 7 bases align to TRBD2. The DNA end lines up better with TRBJ2-7; the J call may be wrong. Germline CDR1 is MGHRA and CDR2 is YSYEKL. The CDR3 is 15 residues long. The CDR3 DNA sequence: TGCGCCAGCAGCCAACGACTAGGGACTATTTACGAGCAGTACTTC. This translates into CASSQRLGTIYEQYF.

V is TRBV6-6 and J is TRBJ2-5, with D maybe TRBD1 (6 bases). The CDR3 extends over 11 amino acids. Germline V gene lookup returns CDR1 MNHNY and CDR2 SVGAGI (reference sequence). V lost 5 bases, J lost 7 bases, and 8 bases lay in between. Here the CDR3 reads CASSDRRTQYF. Written as DNA, the CDR3 is TGTGCCAGCAGTGACAGGCGGACCCAGTACTTC.

For this clone: Different DNA sequences within this sample yield the same CDR3. The V gene is TRBV28, the J gene TRBJ1-1, with D unresolved. Trimming pared 5 bases from V and 4 bases from J, leaving 8 bases between. The CDR3 spans 12 residues. Germline V gene lookup returns CDR1 MDHEN and CDR2 SYDVKM. The CDR3 DNA is TGTGCCAGCAGTCTCGCTAGCACTGAAGCTTTCTTT. Translating gives CASSLASTEAFF.